This entry describes one T cell receptor (beta chain). The method was immunoSEQ multiplex PCR; TCRdb's version includes in-frame clones alone and lacks a portion of them. The table has about 47,000 clones, roughly four fifths seen once; the top ten hold around 9.1%. This entry is derived from a study of blood T cell repertoires in COVID-19. Across the whole study: COVID-19 samples, acute and convalescent, were from the United States, Italy and Spain.

CDR1 and CDR2 (germline): SEHNR, FQNEAQ (reference sequence). The CDR3 covers 17 residues. V shed 5 bases and J 15 bases; nucleotides not matched to a gene: 20. The V and J genes are TRBV7-9 and TRBJ2-4, with 12 nucleotides matching TRBD1. Sequenced: peripheral blood. The TCR comes from a man aged 55-75 years with acute or convalescent COVID-19. The CDR3 reads CASSLRGTGQGAILLYF. DNA of the CDR3: TGTGCCAGCAGCCTTCGTGGGACGGGACAGGGGGCGATCTTACTGTACTTC.